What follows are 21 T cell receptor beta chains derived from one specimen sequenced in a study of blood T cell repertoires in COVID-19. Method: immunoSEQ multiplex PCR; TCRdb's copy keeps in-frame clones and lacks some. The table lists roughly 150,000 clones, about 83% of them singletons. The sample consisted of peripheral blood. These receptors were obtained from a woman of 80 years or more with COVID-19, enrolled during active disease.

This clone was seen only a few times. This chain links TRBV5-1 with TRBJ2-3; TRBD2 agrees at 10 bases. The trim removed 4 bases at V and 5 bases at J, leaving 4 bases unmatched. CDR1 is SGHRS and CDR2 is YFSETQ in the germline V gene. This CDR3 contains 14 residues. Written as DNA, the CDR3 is TGCGCCAGCAGCACTAGCGGGACGGGAGATACGCAGTATTTT. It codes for CASSTSGTGDTQYF.

The CDR3 coding sequence is TGTGCCAGCAGCTTAGTTCAGCGCTACGAGCAGTACTTC. Translating it yields CASSLVQRYEQYF. J is TRBJ2-7 and V is TRBV7-2; D gene unclear. Germline V gene sequence: CDR1 SGHTA, CDR2 FQGNSA. This CDR3 has 13 residues. V shed 1 base and J shed 3 bases, with 7 bases lying between them.

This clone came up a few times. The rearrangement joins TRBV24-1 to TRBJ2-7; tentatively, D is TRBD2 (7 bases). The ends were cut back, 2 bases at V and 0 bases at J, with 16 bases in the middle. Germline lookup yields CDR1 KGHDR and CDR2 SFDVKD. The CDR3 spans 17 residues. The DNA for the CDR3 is TGTGCCACCAGTGATTCGGGGCGGGGGCCCCTCTCCTACGAGCAGTACTTC. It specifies CATSDSGRGPLSYEQYF.

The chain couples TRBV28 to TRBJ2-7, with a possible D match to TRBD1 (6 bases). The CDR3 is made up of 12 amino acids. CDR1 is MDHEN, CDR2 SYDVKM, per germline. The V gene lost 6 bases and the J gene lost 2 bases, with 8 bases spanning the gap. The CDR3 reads CASRDSPYEQYF. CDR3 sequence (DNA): TGTGCCAGCAGGGACAGTCCCTACGAGCAGTACTTC.

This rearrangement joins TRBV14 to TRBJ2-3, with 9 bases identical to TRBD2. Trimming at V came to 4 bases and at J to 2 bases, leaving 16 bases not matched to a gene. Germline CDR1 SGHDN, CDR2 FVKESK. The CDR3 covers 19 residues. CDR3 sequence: CASSPTGPWPSGATDTQYF. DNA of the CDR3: TGTGCCAGCAGCCCAACAGGGCCATGGCCTAGCGGGGCCACAGATACGCAGTATTTT.

CDR3 sequence reads: CASSLRGRGYTF. As DNA, the CDR3 is TGTGCCAGCAGCCTCAGGGGGCGCGGCTACACCTTC. The chain carries TRBV28 and TRBJ1-2; 8 bases fit TRBD1. From germline, CDR1 is MDHEN and CDR2 SYDVKM. With 6 bases clipped from V and 8 bases from J, the junction kept 5 bases outside the gene matches. The CDR3 spans 12 residues.

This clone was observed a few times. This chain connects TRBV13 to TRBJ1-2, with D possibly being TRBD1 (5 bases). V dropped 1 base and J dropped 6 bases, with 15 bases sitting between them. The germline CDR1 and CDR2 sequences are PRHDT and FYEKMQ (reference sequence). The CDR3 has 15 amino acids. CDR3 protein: CASSLVRGEVDGYTF. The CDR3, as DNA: TGTGCCAGCAGCTTAGTGCGGGGCGAGGTAGATGGCTACACCTTC.

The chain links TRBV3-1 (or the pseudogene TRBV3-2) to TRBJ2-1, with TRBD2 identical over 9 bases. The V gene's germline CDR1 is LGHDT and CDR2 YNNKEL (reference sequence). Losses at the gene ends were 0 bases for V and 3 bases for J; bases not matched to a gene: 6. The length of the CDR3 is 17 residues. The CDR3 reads CASSQEVATSGYNEQFF. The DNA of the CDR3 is TGTGCCAGCAGCCAAGAGGTCGCGACTAGCGGCTACAATGAGCAGTTCTTC.

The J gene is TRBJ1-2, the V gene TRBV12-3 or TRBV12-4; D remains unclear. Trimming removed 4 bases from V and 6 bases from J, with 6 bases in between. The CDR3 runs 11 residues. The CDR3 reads CASSYGDGYTF. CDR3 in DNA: TGTGCCAGCAGTTACGGGGATGGCTACACCTTC.

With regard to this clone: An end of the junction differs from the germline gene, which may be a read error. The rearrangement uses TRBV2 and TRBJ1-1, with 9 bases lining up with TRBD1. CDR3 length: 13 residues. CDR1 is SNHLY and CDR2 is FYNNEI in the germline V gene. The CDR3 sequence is CASNALHLGTGNF. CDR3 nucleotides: TGTGCCAGCAATGCTCTTCATTTAGGGACAGGGAACTTT.

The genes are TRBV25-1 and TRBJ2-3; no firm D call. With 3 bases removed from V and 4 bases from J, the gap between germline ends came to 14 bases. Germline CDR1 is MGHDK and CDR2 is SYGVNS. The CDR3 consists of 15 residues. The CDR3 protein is CASSEPSPLSDTQYF. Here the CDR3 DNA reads TGTGCCAGCAGTGAGCCAAGCCCCCTTTCAGATACGCAGTATTTT.

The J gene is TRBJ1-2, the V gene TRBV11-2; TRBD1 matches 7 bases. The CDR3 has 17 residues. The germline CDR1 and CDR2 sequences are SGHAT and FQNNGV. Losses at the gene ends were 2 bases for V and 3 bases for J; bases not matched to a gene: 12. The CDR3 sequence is CASSLLGRRGPYYGYTF. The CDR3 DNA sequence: TGTGCCAGCAGCTTATTGGGACGGAGGGGGCCCTACTATGGCTACACCTTC.

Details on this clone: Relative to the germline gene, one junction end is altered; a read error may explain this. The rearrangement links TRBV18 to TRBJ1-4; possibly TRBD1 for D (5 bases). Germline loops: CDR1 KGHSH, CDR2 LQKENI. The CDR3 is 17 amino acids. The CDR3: CASSSPGGAPLHEKLFF. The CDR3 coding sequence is TGTGCCAGCTCATCACCTGGAGGGGCCCCCCTCCATGAAAAACTGTTTTTT.

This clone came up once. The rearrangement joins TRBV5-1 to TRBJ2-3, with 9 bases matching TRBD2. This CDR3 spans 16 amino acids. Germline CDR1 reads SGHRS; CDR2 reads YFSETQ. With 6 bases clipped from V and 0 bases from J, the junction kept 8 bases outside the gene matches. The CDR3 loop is CASTLPTSGSTDTQYF. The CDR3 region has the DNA TGCGCCAGCACCTTACCGACTAGCGGTAGCACAGATACGCAGTATTTT.

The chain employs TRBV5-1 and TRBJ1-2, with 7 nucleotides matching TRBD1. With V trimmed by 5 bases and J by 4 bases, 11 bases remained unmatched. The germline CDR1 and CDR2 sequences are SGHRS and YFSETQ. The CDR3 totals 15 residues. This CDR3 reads CASRITLQGSYGYTF. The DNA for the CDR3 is TGCGCCAGCAGAATCACGCTACAGGGGAGCTATGGCTACACCTTC.

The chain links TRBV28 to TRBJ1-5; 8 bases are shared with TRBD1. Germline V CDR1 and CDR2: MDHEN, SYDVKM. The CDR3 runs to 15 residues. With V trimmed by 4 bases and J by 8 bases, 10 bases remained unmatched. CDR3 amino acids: CASSYLGQGPKPQHF. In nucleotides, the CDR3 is TGTGCCAGCAGTTACCTCGGACAGGGCCCAAAGCCCCAGCATTTT.

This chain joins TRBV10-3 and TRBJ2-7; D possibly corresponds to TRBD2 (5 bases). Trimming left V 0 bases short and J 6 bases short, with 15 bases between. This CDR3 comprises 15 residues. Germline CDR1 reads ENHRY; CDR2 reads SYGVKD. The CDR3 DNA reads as TGTGCCATCAGTGAGTCGCTAGCCGGGGTAACCGAGCAGTACTTC. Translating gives CAISESLAGVTEQYF.

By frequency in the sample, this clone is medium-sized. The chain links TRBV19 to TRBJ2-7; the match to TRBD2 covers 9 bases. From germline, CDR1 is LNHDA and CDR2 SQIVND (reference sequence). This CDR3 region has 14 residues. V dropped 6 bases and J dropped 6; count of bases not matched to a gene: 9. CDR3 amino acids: CASSPGLAWGEQYF. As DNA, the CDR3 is TGTGCCAGTAGCCCGGGACTAGCATGGGGCGAGCAGTACTTC.

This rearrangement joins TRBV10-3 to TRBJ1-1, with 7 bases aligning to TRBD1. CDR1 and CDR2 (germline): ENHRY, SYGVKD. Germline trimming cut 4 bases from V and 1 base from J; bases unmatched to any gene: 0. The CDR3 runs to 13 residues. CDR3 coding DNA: TGTGCCATCAGTGGACAGGGGAACACTGAAGCTTTCTTT. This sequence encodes CAISGQGNTEAFF.

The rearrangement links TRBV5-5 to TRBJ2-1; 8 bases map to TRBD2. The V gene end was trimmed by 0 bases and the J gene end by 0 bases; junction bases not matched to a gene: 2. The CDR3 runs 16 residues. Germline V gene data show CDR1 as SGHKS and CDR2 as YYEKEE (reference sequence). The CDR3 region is CASSLGLASSYNEQFF. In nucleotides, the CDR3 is TGTGCCAGCAGCTTGGGACTAGCGAGCTCCTACAATGAGCAGTTCTTC.

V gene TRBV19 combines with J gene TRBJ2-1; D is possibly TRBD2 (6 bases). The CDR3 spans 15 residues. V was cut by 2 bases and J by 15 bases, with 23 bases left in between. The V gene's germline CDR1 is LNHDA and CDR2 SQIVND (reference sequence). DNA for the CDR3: TGTGCCAGTAGTATACGGGTGGTGGGGCGGGACCGACGGTTCTTC. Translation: CASSIRVVGRDRRFF.